The 5 T cell receptor beta chains presented below share a single source sample, sequenced in a study of cytomegalovirus exposure and HLA in healthy donors. 13 Jbeta primers and 60 Vbeta primers were used for the PCR. Assay used: immunoSEQ multiplex PCR; TCRdb lists only in-frame clones, some missing. The table lists 240,000 or so clones, about 80% of them singletons. Sequences were obtained from PBMCs. These receptors were obtained from a woman aged 55-75 years in good health and CMV-seropositive.

J is TRBJ1-5 and V is TRBV18; a possible D gene is TRBD1 (5 bases). The V end lost 1 base, the J end lost 1 base, and 5 bases lay between the germline ends. Germline V lookup: CDR1 KGHSH, CDR2 LQKENI. This CDR3 comprises 14 residues. The CDR3 coding sequence is TGTGCCAGCTCACCACGGGGCAGCAATCAGCCCCAGCATTTT. This translates into CASSPRGSNQPQHF.

The V call is TRBV27, the J call TRBJ2-1; the match to TRBD1 covers 10 bases. Germline V gives CDR1 MNHEY, CDR2 SMNVEV (reference sequence). Unmatched junction bases numbered 4, after V lost 3 bases and J lost 2 bases. The length of the CDR3 is 16 residues. The CDR3 spells CASSLTGGSAYNEQFF. The CDR3 DNA follows: TGTGCCAGCAGTTTGACAGGGGGCTCCGCCTACAATGAGCAGTTCTTC.

V and J are TRBV6-5 and TRBJ1-2; weak D call: TRBD1 (5 bases). V dropped 4 bases and J dropped 5 bases, with 8 bases sitting between them. The CDR3 length is 12 residues. Germline V gene sequence: CDR1 MNHEY, CDR2 SVGAGI. This chain's CDR3 is CASSSGRYGYTF. The DNA for the CDR3 is TGTGCCAGCAGTTCAGGGAGGTATGGCTACACCTTC.

This rearrangement joins TRBV4-1 to TRBJ2-2; 7 bases are shared with TRBD1. Trimming at V came to 1 base and at J to 6 bases, leaving 5 bases not matched to a gene. The germline CDR1 and CDR2 sequences are MGHRA and YSYEKL. The CDR3 contains 15 residues. The CDR3 DNA follows: TGCGCCAGCAGCCAAGGACCGACAGGGTCCGGGGAGCTGTTTTTT. Its translation is CASSQGPTGSGELFF.

This chain connects TRBV27 to TRBJ2-2, with TRBD1 identical over 7 bases. CDR3 length equals 16 residues. With 6 bases clipped from V and 0 bases from J, the junction kept 7 bases outside the gene matches. Germline V gene lookup returns CDR1 MNHEY and CDR2 SMNVEV (reference sequence). This CDR3 is CASRQGSPTNTGELFF. DNA of the CDR3: TGTGCCAGCAGACAGGGGTCCCCCACGAACACCGGGGAGCTGTTTTTT.